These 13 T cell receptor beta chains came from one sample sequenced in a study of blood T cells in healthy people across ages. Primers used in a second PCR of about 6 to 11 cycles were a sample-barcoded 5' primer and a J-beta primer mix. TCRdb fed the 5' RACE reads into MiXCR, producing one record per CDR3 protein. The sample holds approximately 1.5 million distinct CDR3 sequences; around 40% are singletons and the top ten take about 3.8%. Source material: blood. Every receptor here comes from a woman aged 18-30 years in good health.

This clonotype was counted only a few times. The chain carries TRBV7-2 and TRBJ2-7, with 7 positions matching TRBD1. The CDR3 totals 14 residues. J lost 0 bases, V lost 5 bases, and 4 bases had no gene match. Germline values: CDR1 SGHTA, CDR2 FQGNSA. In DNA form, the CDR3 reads TGTGCCAGCAGCAACAGACAGGGCTCCTACGAGCAGTACTTC. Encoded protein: CASSNRQGSYEQYF.

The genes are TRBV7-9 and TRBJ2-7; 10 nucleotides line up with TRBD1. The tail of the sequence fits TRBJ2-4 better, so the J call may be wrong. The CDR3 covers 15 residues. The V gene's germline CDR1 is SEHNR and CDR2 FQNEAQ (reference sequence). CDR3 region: CASSTLTGGADIQYF. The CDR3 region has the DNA TGTGCCAGCAGCACGCTGACAGGGGGCGCGGACATTCAGTACTTC.

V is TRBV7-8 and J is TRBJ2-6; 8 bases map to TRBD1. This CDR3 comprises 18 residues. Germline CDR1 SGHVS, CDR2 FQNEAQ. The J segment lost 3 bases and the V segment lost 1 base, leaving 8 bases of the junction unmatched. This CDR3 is CASSLVGQGARGANVLTF. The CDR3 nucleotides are TGTGCCAGCAGCTTAGTCGGGCAGGGGGCGCGTGGGGCCAACGTCCTGACTTTC.

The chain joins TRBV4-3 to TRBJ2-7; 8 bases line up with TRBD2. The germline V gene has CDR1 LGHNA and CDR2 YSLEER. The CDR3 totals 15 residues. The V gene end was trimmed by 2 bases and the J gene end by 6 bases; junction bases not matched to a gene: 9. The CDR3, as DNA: TGCGCCAGCAGCCAACTCGCGGGAGGCCCTGTCGAGCAGTACTTC. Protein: CASSQLAGGPVEQYF.

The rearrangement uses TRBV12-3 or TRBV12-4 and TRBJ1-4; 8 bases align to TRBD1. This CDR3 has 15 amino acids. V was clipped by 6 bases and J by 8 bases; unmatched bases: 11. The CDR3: CASSRTGGKGEKLFF. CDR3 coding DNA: TGTGCCAGCAGCCGAACAGGGGGGAAGGGAGAAAAACTGTTTTTT.

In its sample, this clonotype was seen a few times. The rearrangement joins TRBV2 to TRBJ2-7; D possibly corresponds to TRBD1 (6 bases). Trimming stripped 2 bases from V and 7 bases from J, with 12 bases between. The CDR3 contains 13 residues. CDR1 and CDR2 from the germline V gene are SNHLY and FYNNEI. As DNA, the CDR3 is TGTGCCAGCAGTGAAACAGGGCCGGGAGAGCAGTACTTC. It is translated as CASSETGPGEQYF.

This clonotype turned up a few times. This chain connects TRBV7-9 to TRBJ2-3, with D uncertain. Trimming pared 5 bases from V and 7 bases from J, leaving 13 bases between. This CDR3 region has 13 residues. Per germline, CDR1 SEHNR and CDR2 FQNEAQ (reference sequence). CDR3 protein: CASSVGGLNTQYF. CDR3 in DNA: TGTGCCAGCAGCGTAGGTGGTTTGAATACGCAGTATTTT. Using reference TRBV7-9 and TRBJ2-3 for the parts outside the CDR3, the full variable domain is DTGVSQNPRHKITKRGQNVTFRCDPISEHNRLYWYRQTLGQGPEFLTYFQNEAQLEKSRLLSDRFSAERPKGSFSTLEIQRTEQGDSAMYLCASSVGGLNTQYFGPGTRLTVL.

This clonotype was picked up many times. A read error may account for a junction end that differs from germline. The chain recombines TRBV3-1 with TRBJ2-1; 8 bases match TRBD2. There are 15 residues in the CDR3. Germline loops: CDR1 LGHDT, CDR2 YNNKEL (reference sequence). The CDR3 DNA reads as TGCGCCAGCAGCCCTGGACTAGCTTCGTACAATGAGCAGTTCTTC. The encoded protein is CASSPGLASYNEQFF.

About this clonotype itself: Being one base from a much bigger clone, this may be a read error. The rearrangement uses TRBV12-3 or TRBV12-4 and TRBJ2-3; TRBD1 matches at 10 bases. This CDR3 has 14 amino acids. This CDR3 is CASRGTGEADAQYF. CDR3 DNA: TGTGCCAGCAGGGGGACAGGGGAGGCAGATGCGCAGTATTTT.

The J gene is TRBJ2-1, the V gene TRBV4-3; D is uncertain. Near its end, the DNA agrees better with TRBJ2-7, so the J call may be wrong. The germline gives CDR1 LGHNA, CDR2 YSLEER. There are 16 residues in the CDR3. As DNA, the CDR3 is TGCGCCAGCAGCCAAGATGCTAGTCTTATATACAATGAGCAGTACTTC. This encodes CASSQDASLIYNEQYF.

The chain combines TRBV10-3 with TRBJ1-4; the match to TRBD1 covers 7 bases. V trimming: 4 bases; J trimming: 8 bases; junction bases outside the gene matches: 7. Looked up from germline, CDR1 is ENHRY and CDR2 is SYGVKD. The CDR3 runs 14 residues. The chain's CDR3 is CAISADRASEKLFF. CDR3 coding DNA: TGTGCCATCAGTGCAGACAGGGCCTCAGAAAAACTGTTTTTT.

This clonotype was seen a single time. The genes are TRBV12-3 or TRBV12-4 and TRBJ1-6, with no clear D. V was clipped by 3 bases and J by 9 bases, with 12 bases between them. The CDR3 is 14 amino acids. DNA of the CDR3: TGTGCCAGCAGTTTCGAGTTGTCTAGTTCACCCCTCCACTTT. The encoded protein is CASSFELSSSPLHF.

The CDR3 coding sequence is TGTGCCAGCAGTCTTGACAGGGGGCAGGCACCCCTCCACTTT. It yields the protein CASSLDRGQAPLHF. The rearrangement joins TRBV27 to TRBJ1-6; 10 nucleotides line up with TRBD1. V shed 5 bases, J shed 11 bases, and the junction held 6 bases outside the gene matches. Germline V gives CDR1 MNHEY, CDR2 SMNVEV (reference sequence). The CDR3 has 14 amino acids.